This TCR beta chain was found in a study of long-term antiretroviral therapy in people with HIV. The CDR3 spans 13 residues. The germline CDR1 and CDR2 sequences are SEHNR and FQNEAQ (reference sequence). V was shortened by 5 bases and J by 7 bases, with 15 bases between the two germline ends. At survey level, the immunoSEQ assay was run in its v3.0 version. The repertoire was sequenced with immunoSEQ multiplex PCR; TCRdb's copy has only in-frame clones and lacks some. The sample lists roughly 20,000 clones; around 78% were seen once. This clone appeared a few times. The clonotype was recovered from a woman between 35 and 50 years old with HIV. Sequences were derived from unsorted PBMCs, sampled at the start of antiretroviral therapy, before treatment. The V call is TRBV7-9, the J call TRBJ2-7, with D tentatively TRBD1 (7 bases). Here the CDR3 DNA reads TGTGCCAGCAGCCCAAGACAGGGACTGGAGCAGTACTTC. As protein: CASSPRQGLEQYF.